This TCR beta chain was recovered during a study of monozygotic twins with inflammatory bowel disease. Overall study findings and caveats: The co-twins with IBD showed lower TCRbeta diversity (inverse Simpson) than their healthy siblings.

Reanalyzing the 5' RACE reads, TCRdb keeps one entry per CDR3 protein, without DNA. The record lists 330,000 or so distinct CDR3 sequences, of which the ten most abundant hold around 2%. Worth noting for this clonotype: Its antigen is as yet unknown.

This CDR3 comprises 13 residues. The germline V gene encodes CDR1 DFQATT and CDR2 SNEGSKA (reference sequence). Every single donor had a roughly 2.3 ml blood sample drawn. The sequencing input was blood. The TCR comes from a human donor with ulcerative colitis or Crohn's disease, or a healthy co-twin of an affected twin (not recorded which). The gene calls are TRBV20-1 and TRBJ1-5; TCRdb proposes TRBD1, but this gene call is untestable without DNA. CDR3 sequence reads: CSARVGAYQPQHF.